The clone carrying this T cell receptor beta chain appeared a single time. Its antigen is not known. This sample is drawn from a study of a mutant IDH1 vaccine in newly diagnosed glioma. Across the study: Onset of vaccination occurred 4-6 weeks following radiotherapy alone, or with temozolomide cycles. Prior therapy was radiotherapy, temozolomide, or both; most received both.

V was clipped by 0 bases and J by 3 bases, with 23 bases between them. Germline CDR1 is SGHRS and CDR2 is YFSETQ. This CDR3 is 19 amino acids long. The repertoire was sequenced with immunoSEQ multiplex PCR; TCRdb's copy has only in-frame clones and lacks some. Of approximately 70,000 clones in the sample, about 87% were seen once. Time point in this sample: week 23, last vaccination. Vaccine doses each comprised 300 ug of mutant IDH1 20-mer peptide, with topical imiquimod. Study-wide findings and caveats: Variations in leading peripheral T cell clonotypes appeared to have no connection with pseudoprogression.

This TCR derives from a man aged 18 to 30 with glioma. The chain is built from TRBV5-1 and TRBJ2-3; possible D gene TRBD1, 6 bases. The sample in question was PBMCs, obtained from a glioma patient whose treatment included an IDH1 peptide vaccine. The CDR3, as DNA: TGCGCCAGCAGCTTGGGGACAGACCTACTTGGGCCGCGGACAGATACGCAGTATTTT. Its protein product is CASSLGTDLLGPRTDTQYF.